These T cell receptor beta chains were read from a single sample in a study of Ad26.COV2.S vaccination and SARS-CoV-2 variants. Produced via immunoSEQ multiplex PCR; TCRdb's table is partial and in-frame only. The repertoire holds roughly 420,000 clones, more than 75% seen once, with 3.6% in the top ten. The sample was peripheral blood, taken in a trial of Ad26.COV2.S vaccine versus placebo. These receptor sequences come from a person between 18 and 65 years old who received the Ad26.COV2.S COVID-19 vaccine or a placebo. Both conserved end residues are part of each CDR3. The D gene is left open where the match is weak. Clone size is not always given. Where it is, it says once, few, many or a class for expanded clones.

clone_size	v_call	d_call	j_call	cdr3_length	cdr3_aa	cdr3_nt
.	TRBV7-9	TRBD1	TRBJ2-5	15	CASSPGQGDQETQYF	TGTGCCAGCAGCCCCGGACAGGGGGACCAAGAGACCCAGTACTTC
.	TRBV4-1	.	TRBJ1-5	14	CASSQDQGVQPQHF	TGCGCCAGCAGCCAAGATCAAGGGGTTCAGCCCCAGCATTTT
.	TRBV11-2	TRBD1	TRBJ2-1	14	CASSQGQIYNEQFF	TGTGCCAGCAGCCAGGGACAGATTTACAATGAGCAGTTCTTC
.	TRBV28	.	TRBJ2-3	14	CASASRDSRHTQYF	TGTGCCAGCGCCTCCCGGGACTCCCGGCATACGCAGTATTTT
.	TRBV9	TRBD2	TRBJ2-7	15	CASSVGAGASYEQYF	TGTGCCAGCAGCGTAGGAGCGGGGGCTTCCTACGAGCAGTACTTC
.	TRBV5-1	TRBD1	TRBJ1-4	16	CASSSDRFSTNEKLFF	TGCGCCAGCAGCTCGGACAGGTTTTCTACTAATGAAAAACTGTTTTTT
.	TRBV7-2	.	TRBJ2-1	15	CASSLVRSPGAEQFF	TGTGCCAGCAGCTTAGTTAGGAGCCCCGGGGCTGAGCAGTTCTTC
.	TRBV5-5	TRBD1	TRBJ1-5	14	CASSSGTGYQPQHF	TGTGCCAGCAGCTCCGGGACAGGGTATCAGCCCCAGCATTTT
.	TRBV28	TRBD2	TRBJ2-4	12	CASKGGEDIQYF	TGTGCCAGCAAGGGAGGGGAGGACATTCAGTACTTC
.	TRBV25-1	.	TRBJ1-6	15	CASSEAAGQLTPLHF	TGTGCCAGCAGTGAAGCAGCAGGGCAACTGACACCCCTCCACTTT
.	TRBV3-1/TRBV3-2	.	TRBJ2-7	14	CASSQRGVAGEQYF	TGTGCCAGCAGCCAAAGGGGGGTAGCGGGCGAGCAGTACTTC
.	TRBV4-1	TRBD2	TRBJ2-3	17	CASSQAFSGVSTDTQYF	TGCGCCAGCAGCCAAGCTTTTAGCGGGGTCTCCACAGATACGCAGTATTTT
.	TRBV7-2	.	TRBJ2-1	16	CASSLSVGSSYNEQFF	TGTGCCAGCAGCTTATCCGTGGGCTCCTCCTACAATGAGCAGTTCTTC
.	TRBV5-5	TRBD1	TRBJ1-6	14	CASSFAQGGSPLHF	TGTGCCAGCAGCTTCGCACAGGGGGGATCACCCCTCCACTTT
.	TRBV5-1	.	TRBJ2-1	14	CASSSSGGANEQFF	TGCGCCAGCAGCTCAAGTGGGGGGGCCAATGAGCAGTTCTTC
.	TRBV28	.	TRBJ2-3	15	CASSYSGAGLDTQYF	TGTGCCAGCAGTTATTCAGGGGCAGGGTTAGATACGCAGTATTTT
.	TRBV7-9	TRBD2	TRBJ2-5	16	CASSLETGGFQETQYF	TGTGCCAGCAGCTTGGAGACGGGGGGGTTTCAAGAGACCCAGTACTTC
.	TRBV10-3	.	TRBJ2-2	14	CAISPGARTGELFF	TGTGCCATCTCCCCAGGGGCGAGGACCGGGGAGCTGTTTTTT
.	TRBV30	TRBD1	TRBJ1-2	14	CAWSVTGGADGYTF	TGTGCCTGGAGTGTTACAGGGGGCGCCGATGGCTACACCTTC
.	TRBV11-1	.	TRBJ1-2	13	CASSFENNYGYTF	TGTGCCAGCAGCTTTGAGAATAACTATGGCTACACCTTC
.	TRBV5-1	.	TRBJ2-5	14	CASSLQGNQETQYF	TGCGCCAGCAGCCTCCAGGGGAACCAAGAGACCCAGTACTTC
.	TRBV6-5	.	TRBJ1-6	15	CASNSPVGDNSPLHF	TGTGCCAGCAATTCCCCCGTGGGCGATAATTCACCCCTCCACTTT
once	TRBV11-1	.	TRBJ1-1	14	CASSPGGGYTEAFF	TGTGCCAGCAGCCCGGGCGGGGGCTACACTGAAGCTTTCTTT
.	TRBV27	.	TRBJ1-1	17	CASRVTDPTIANTEAFF	TGTGCCAGCAGGGTGACAGACCCAACAATAGCGAACACTGAAGCTTTCTTT
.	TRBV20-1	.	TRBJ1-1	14	CSASPVLLGTEAFF	TGCAGTGCTAGTCCAGTCCTCTTAGGGACTGAAGCTTTCTTT
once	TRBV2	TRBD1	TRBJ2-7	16	CASSERDRIVGVEQYF	TGTGCCAGCAGTGAACGGGACAGGATAGTCGGGGTCGAGCAGTACTTC
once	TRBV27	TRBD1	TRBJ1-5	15	CASSLSTGSGQPQHF	TGTGCCAGCAGTTTATCGACAGGGTCAGGGCAGCCCCAGCATTTT
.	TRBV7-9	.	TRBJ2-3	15	CASSLGLAGTDTQYF	TGTGCCAGCAGCTTGGGACTTGCCGGGACAGATACGCAGTATTTT
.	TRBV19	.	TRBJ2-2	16	CASTPQGKANTGELFF	TGTGCCAGTACCCCACAGGGTAAGGCGAACACCGGGGAGCTGTTTTTT
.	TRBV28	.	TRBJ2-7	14	CASSRGTVGREQYF	TGTGCCAGCAGCCGGGGGACAGTAGGCCGGGAGCAGTACTTC
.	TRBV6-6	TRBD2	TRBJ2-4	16	CASSSYSGGAKNIQYF	TGTGCCAGCAGTTCCTATAGCGGGGGGGCCAAAAACATTCAGTACTTC
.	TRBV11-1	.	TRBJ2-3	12	CASSFLADTQYF	TGTGCCAGCAGCTTTTTGGCAGATACGCAGTATTTT
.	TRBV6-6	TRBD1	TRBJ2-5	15	CASSYSSNRGETQYF	TGTGCCAGCAGTTACTCGTCCAACAGGGGAGAGACCCAGTACTTC
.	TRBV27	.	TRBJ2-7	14	CASSLSPGIYEQYF	TGTGCCAGCAGTTTATCCCCAGGGATCTACGAGCAGTACTTC
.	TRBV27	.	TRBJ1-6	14	CASSTRGYNSPLHF	TGTGCCAGCTCGACTCGCGGGTATAATTCACCCCTCCACTTT
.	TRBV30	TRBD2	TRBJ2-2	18	CAWSRGGSDAPNTGELFF	TGTGCCTGGAGCCGGGGGGGGTCAGACGCTCCGAACACCGGGGAGCTGTTTTTT
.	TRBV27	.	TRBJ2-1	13	CASSLFYRYEQFF	TGTGCCAGCAGTTTATTTTACAGATATGAGCAGTTCTTC
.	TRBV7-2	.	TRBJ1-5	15	CASSLGGGGDQPQHF	TGTGCCAGCAGCTTAGGAGGGGGTGGGGATCAGCCCCAGCATTTT
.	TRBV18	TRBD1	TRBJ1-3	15	CASTGTASSGNTIYF	TGTGCCAGCACGGGGACAGCGAGCTCTGGAAACACCATATATTTT
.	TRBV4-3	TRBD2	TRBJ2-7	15	CASSPRAGGAYEQYF	TGCGCCAGCAGCCCGAGGGCGGGGGGAGCCTACGAGCAGTACTTC
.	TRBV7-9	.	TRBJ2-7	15	CASSLVTGSWYEQYF	TGTGCCAGCAGCTTAGTTACAGGGTCCTGGTACGAGCAGTACTTC
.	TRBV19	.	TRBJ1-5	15	CASSIDGQGNQPQHF	TGTGCCAGTAGTATCGATGGCCAGGGTAATCAGCCCCAGCATTTT
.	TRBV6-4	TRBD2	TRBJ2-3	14	CASKTSGVSDTQYF	TGTGCCAGCAAGACTAGCGGGGTATCAGATACGCAGTATTTT
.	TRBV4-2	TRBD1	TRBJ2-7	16	CASSQDPGTGAYEQYF	TGTGCCAGCAGCCAAGACCCCGGGACAGGGGCCTACGAGCAGTACTTC
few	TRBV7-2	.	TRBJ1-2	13	CASSLNENRGYTF	TGTGCCAGCAGCTTAAATGAAAATCGTGGCTACACCTTC
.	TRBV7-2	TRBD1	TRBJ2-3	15	CASSLATGGADTQYF	TGTGCCAGCAGCTTAGCCACAGGGGGCGCAGATACGCAGTATTTT
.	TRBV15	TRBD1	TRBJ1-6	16	CATSEPGQGVNSPLHF	TGTGCCACCAGCGAACCGGGACAGGGGGTTAATTCACCCCTCCACTTT
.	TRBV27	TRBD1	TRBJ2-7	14	CASSKGGLSYEQYF	TGTGCCAGCAGTAAAGGGGGCCTCTCCTACGAGCAGTACTTC
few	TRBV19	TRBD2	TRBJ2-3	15	CASSSVGGSTDTQYF	TGTGCCAGTAGCTCCGTCGGGGGGAGCACAGATACGCAGTATTTT
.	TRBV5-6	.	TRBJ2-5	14	CASSLAAGWKTQYF	TGTGCCAGCAGCTTGGCGGCGGGGTGGAAGACCCAGTACTTC
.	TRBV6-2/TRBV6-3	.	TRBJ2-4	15	CASSYPTHAKNIQYF	TGTGCCAGCAGTTACCCCACGCACGCCAAAAACATTCAGTACTTC
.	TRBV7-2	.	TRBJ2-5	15	CASSFQGGGQETQYF	TGTGCCAGCAGCTTCCAGGGAGGAGGGCAAGAGACCCAGTACTTC
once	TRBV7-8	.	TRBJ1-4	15	CASSLTNRVDEKLFF	TGTGCCAGCAGCTTAACAAACAGGGTCGATGAAAAACTGTTTTTT
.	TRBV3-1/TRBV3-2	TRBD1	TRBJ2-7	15	CASSQPRDRVYEQYF	TGTGCCAGCAGCCAACCCCGGGACAGGGTCTACGAGCAGTACTTC
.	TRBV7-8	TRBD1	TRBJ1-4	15	CASSTAGGRGEKLFF	TGTGCCAGCAGCACCGCAGGGGGACGTGGGGAAAAACTGTTTTTT
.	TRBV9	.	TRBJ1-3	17	CASSPVGGAISGNTIYF	TGTGCCAGCAGCCCGGTTGGAGGGGCTATCTCTGGAAACACCATATATTTT
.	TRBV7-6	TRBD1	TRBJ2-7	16	CASSYSARGQKDEQYF	TGTGCCAGCAGTTATTCTGCCAGGGGGCAAAAGGACGAGCAGTACTTC